This is a list of T cell receptor beta chains from one sample in a study of T cell responses to AZD1222 COVID-19 vaccine. Clones were read by immunoSEQ multiplex PCR, and TCRdb kept only the in-frame ones, dropping some. Of approximately 84,000 clones listed, about nine tenths were seen once; the top ten hold less than 2.5%. The sample in question was peripheral blood, obtained on day 0 of AZD1222 vaccination. These receptors were obtained from an adult in good health. The CDR3 runs from the conserved cysteine through the conserved F or W. D genes are given only for firm matches. Not every row has a clone size; where given, it reads once, few, many or a size class.

>TRBJ2-3|TRBV13|-|-|15
CASSLGQDHTDTQYF
TGTGCCAGCAGCTTAGGACAGGACCACACAGATACGCAGTATTTT
>TRBJ2-3|TRBV18|-|-|13
CASSRAQADTQYF
TGTGCCAGCTCCCGGGCTCAGGCAGATACGCAGTATTTT
>TRBJ1-6|TRBV9|-|-|14
CASSVVAGDSPLHF
TGTGCCAGCAGCGTAGTGGCAGGGGATTCACCCCTCCACTTT
>TRBJ1-2|TRBV19|-|-|17
CASSRIVRGDSNYGYTF
TGTGCCAGTAGCCGAATAGTTCGAGGGGATTCTAACTATGGCTACACCTTC
>TRBJ2-5|TRBV5-1|-|-|16
CASSFGTSNQGETQYF
TGCGCCAGCAGCTTCGGGACAAGTAATCAAGGGGAGACCCAGTACTTC
>TRBJ1-5|TRBV6-1|-|many|14
CASSESSVNQPQHF
TGTGCCAGCAGTGAGTCGAGCGTTAATCAGCCCCAGCATTTT
>TRBJ2-7|TRBV11-3|-|-|13
CASSLYRDYEQYF
TGTGCCAGCAGCTTATACAGGGACTACGAGCAGTACTTC
>TRBJ2-7|TRBV7-8|-|-|14
CASSLGTVDYEQYF
TGTGCCAGCAGCTTAGGGACGGTGGACTACGAGCAGTACTTC
>TRBJ1-4|TRBV4-1|-|-|15
CASSQERDRGEKLFF
TGCGCCAGCAGCCAAGAGAGGGACCGAGGGGAAAAACTGTTTTTT
>TRBJ1-2|TRBV6-6|-|once|16
CASSYGGQGKLYGYTF
TGTGCCAGCAGTTACGGAGGTCAGGGGAAGTTATATGGCTACACCTTC
>TRBJ1-2|TRBV6-5|-|-|13
CASSPQVDYGYTF
TGTGCCAGCAGTCCCCAGGTAGACTATGGCTACACCTTC
>TRBJ2-2|TRBV23-1|-|-|14
CASIANLNTGELFF
TGCGCCAGCATTGCGAATTTGAACACCGGGGAGCTGTTTTTT
>TRBJ1-1|TRBV14|-|-|12
CASSRLTGKAFF
TGTGCCAGCAGCCGGCTGACTGGCAAAGCTTTCTTT
>TRBJ2-1|TRBV11-2|TRBD2|-|15
CASSLQAGVGNEQFF
TGTGCCAGCAGCTTGCAAGCGGGAGTGGGAAATGAGCAGTTCTTC
>TRBJ2-7|TRBV13|-|-|14
CASSPSFRTYEQYF
TGTGCCAGCAGCCCCTCATTTCGAACCTACGAGCAGTACTTC
>TRBJ2-5|TRBV24-1|TRBD1|-|15
CATSDSRTGGTPQYF
TGTGCCACCAGTGATTCCCGGACAGGGGGGACCCCCCAGTACTTC
>TRBJ2-7|TRBV3-1/TRBV3-2|TRBD2|once|14
CASSQDGRGSEQYF
TGTGCCAGCAGCCAAGATGGGCGGGGGTCTGAGCAGTACTTC
>TRBJ1-2|TRBV5-1|-|-|14
CASSLGQRLGGYTF
TGCGCCAGCAGCTTGGGACAGCGGTTGGGTGGCTACACCTTC
>TRBJ2-1|TRBV7-8|-|-|18
CASSPISGSGRDYNEQFF
TGTGCCAGCAGCCCGATCTCCGGATCGGGACGGGATTACAATGAGCAGTTCTTC
>TRBJ1-1|TRBV6-5|-|-|15
CASSYDGYLNTEAFF
TGTGCCAGCAGTTACGACGGCTACTTGAACACTGAAGCTTTCTTT
>TRBJ2-7|TRBV6-5|-|once|15
CASSYSIASGYEQYF
TGTGCCAGCAGTTACTCGATTGCGAGCGGCTACGAGCAGTACTTC
>TRBJ2-7|TRBV5-1|-|-|16
CASSSVHGAVSYEQYF
TGCGCCAGCAGCTCCGTTCATGGGGCAGTATCCTACGAGCAGTACTTC
>TRBJ2-1|TRBV7-9|TRBD1|-|17
CASSLVVGGQGDNEQFF
TGTGCCAGCAGCTTAGTCGTTGGGGGACAGGGTGACAATGAGCAGTTCTTC
>TRBJ1-2|TRBV5-4|TRBD1|-|15
CASSLVTGVDYGYTF
TGTGCCAGCAGCTTGGTAACAGGGGTCGACTATGGCTACACCTTC
>TRBJ2-7|TRBV7-2|-|-|11
CASSLGQGRVF
TGTGCCAGCAGCTTAGGGCAGGGTAGGGTATTC
>TRBJ2-7|TRBV7-9|-|-|13
CASSKTGNHEQYF
TGTGCCAGCAGCAAAACAGGGAACCACGAGCAGTACTTC
>TRBJ2-1|TRBV20-1|-|once|11
CSARGVREQFF
TGCAGTGCTAGAGGGGTAAGGGAGCAGTTCTTC
>TRBJ2-2|TRBV21-1|-|-|16
CASSKFRLAGPGELFF
TGTGCCAGCAGCAAATTTCGACTAGCGGGACCCGGGGAGCTGTTTTTT
>TRBJ1-2|TRBV5-1|TRBD1|-|12
CASSGQEYGYTF
TGCGCCAGCAGCGGACAGGAGTATGGCTACACCTTC
>TRBJ2-5|TRBV12-5|TRBD2|-|16
CASGLTAGGRQETQYF
TGTGCTAGTGGTTTAACAGCGGGGGGCCGCCAAGAGACCCAGTACTTC
>TRBJ2-5|TRBV6-1|-|once|15
CASSDRRGPQETQYF
TGTGCCAGCAGTGATCGGCGGGGGCCCCAAGAGACCCAGTACTTC
>TRBJ2-1|TRBV5-8|TRBD1|-|15
CASSFWGTAANEQFF
TGTGCCAGCAGCTTTTGGGGGACAGCGGCTAATGAGCAGTTCTTC
>TRBJ1-2|TRBV4-2|TRBD1|-|14
CASSQYGQGRGYTF
TGTGCCAGCAGCCAGTACGGACAGGGGAGAGGCTACACCTTC
>TRBJ1-2|TRBV7-9|-|-|15
CASNPSLGDAGGYTF
TGTGCCAGCAACCCGTCGCTCGGGGACGCGGGTGGCTACACCTTC
>TRBJ2-3|TRBV6-5|TRBD1|-|14
CAVTGTASTDTQYF
TGTGCCGTCACCGGGACAGCTAGCACAGATACGCAGTATTTT
>TRBJ1-5|TRBV19|TRBD1|-|15
CASRDRGVGNQPQHF
TGTGCCAGTAGGGACAGGGGGGTCGGCAATCAGCCCCAGCATTTT
>TRBJ1-2|TRBV7-2|-|-|13
CASSLGSSYGYTF
TGTGCCAGCAGCTTAGGGAGCAGCTATGGCTACACCTTC
>TRBJ2-5|TRBV7-9|TRBD2|-|17
CASSPLRLAGGQETQYF
TGTGCCAGCAGCCCCCTAAGACTAGCGGGGGGCCAAGAGACCCAGTACTTC
>TRBJ2-1|TRBV7-9|TRBD1|-|15
CASSPAGQGAGEQFF
TGTGCCAGCAGCCCGGCGGGACAGGGGGCCGGTGAGCAGTTCTTC
>TRBJ2-2|TRBV11-3|-|-|12
CASSLDRRELFF
TGTGCCAGCAGCTTAGATCGCAGGGAGCTGTTTTTT
>TRBJ2-1|TRBV19|TRBD2|-|13
CASRLADYNEQFF
TGTGCCAGTAGACTAGCGGATTACAATGAGCAGTTCTTC
>TRBJ1-1|TRBV6-5|-|once|14
CASSYGRLNTEAFF
TGTGCCAGCAGTTACGGAAGGTTGAACACTGAAGCTTTCTTT
>TRBJ1-2|TRBV19|-|-|16
CASSPGRQTPNYGYTF
TGTGCCAGTAGTCCTGGTCGACAGACACCTAACTATGGCTACACCTTC
>TRBJ1-3|TRBV6-5|TRBD1|-|15
CASRDRGRRGNTIYF
TGTGCCAGCAGAGACAGGGGGCGGCGTGGAAACACCATATATTTT
>TRBJ2-1|TRBV9|TRBD2|-|14
CASSTAGGLYEQFF
TGTGCCAGCAGCACAGCGGGAGGGCTGTATGAGCAGTTCTTC
>TRBJ2-2|TRBV27|TRBD2|-|15
CASSLSSGSGGELFF
TGTGCCAGCAGTTTATCTAGCGGGAGTGGCGGGGAGCTGTTTTTT
>TRBJ1-3|TRBV12-5|-|-|14
CASGLGSGGNTIYF
TGTGCTAGTGGTTTGGGTTCTGGGGGAAACACCATATATTTT
>TRBJ2-5|TRBV5-1|-|-|15
CASSLAWQLQETQYF
TGCGCCAGCAGCTTGGCATGGCAGCTTCAAGAGACCCAGTACTTC
>TRBJ2-1|TRBV27|-|-|14
CASSLSPGDNEQFF
TGTGCCAGCAGTTTAAGCCCCGGGGACAATGAGCAGTTCTTC
>TRBJ2-7|TRBV30|TRBD1|-|14
CAWSRGQGIKEQYF
TGTGCCTGGAGTCGAGGACAGGGGATCAAGGAGCAGTACTTC
>TRBJ2-3|TRBV10-3|-|-|13
CAISESTADTQYF
TGTGCCATCAGTGAGTCGACGGCAGATACGCAGTATTTT
>TRBJ2-1|TRBV9|-|-|14
CASSVTFAYNEQFF
TGTGCCAGCAGCGTGACTTTTGCCTACAATGAGCAGTTCTTC
>TRBJ1-6|TRBV5-4|-|-|15
CASSVDSPYNSPLHF
TGTGCCAGCAGCGTAGACAGCCCCTATAATTCACCCCTCCACTTT